This T cell receptor (beta chain) was captured in a study of shared clonotypes between healthy human individuals. Sequencing used immunoSEQ multiplex PCR; TCRdb keeps in-frame clones, though not all of them. The sample shows about 450,000 clones, 70% to 80% of them seen only once. V was clipped by 0 bases and J by 1 base, with 12 bases between them. Germline assignment: CDR1 MGHRA and CDR2 YSYEKL. The CDR3 extends over 16 amino acids. Material: PBMCs. V is TRBV4-1 and J is TRBJ2-5; D could derive from TRBD1 or TRBD2 (5 bases each). The TCR originated in a woman aged 40 to 55 in good health. Some clones in this sample may be carry-over from other donors' samples. The CDR3 nucleotides read TGCGCCAGCAGCCAAGACGGAGTGGGGGTCCAAGAGACCCAGTACTTC. Its protein is CASSQDGVGVQETQYF.